These 8 T cell receptor beta chains were all obtained from the same sample, sequenced in a study of tumour-infiltrating T cells in Burkitt lymphoma (dated by TCRdb to between 2020 and 2021). Library prep was done by the immunoSEQ multiplex PCR assay. TCRdb mirrors the immuneACCESS table, restricted to in-frame sequences. Some clones are absent from its copies; in checked studies, under half trace to an unresolved V gene, and the reason for the others is unknown. This sample comprises 950 to 1,500 clones, roughly a sixth of them detected only once. Clones ranked in the top ten supply roughly 7.7% of the sample. Sequences were obtained from tumor tissue. These receptors originate from a human donor with Burkitt lymphoma.

This clone came up a few times. This chain joins TRBV5-5 and TRBJ2-2; D is unresolved. The CDR3 runs 13 residues. Trimming took off 4 bases at V and 6 bases at J, with 10 bases between the two ends. Looked up from germline, CDR1 is SGHKS and CDR2 is YYEKEE (reference sequence). CDR3 DNA: TGTGCCAGCAGCCCAAGTGGGCCCGGGGAGCTGTTTTTT. It codes for CASSPSGPGELFF.

The chain joins TRBV21-1 to TRBJ2-1; the table's D call, TRBD2, was not checked against the DNA. TRBV21-1 represents a pseudogene. The CDR3 has 18 amino acids. CDR3 coding DNA: TGTGCCAGCAGCAAAATGCCGGGCGTGCGGGGGGGCCCCGATGAGCAGTTCTTC. Translation: CASSKMPGVRGGPDEQFF.

The chain recombines TRBV5-1 with TRBJ1-1; 8 bases line up with TRBD1. CDR1 SGHRS and CDR2 YFSETQ come from the germline V gene. The CDR3 totals 16 residues. V lost 0 bases and J lost 4; bases outside the gene matches: 8. The CDR3 reads CASSLDGQGYLTEAFF. The CDR3 nucleotides are TGCGCCAGCAGCTTGGATGGACAGGGTTACCTCACTGAAGCTTTCTTT.

The DNA of the CDR3 is TGTGCCAGCAGCACCCCTCGCGGGGGAGACACAGATACGCAGTATTTT. This gives the protein CASSTPRGGDTDTQYF. The chain joins TRBV7-6 to TRBJ2-3, with TRBD2 matching 7 bases. In germline, CDR1 is SGHVS, CDR2 FNYEAQ. The CDR3 is 16 residues long. V was clipped by 5 bases and J by 2 bases; unmatched bases: 10. The full variable domain, completed using reference TRBV7-6 and TRBJ2-3, is GAGVSQSPRYKVTKRGQDVALRCDPISGHVSLYWYRQALGQGPEFLTYFNYEAQQDKSGLPNDRFSAERPEGSISTLTIQRTEQRDSAMYRCASSTPRGGDTDTQYFGPGTRLTVL.

The chain employs TRBV19 and TRBJ2-1, with TRBD1 matching 7 bases. Looked up from germline, CDR1 is LNHDA and CDR2 is SQIVND (reference sequence). Trimming at V came to 4 bases and at J to 9 bases, leaving 12 bases not matched to a gene. There are 15 residues in the CDR3. The chain's CDR3 is CASSNREGAEGEQFF. The CDR3 coding sequence is TGTGCCAGTAGTAATAGAGAGGGGGCCGAGGGTGAGCAGTTCTTC.

This chain links TRBV10-3 with TRBJ2-1, with 11 bases matching TRBD1. This CDR3 region has 15 residues. J lost 7 bases, V lost 7 bases, and 9 bases had no gene match. Germline V gives CDR1 ENHRY, CDR2 SYGVKD. Here the CDR3 DNA reads TGTGCCATCAATTCCGGGACAGGGGGAAGTAATGAGCAGTTCTTC. Encoded protein: CAINSGTGGSNEQFF.

The chain employs TRBV19 and TRBJ1-6; TRBD1 matches at 7 bases. The CDR3 is 16 residues long. J lost 5 bases, V lost 5 bases, and 9 bases had no gene match. Per the germline V gene, CDR1 is LNHDA and CDR2 is SQIVND (reference sequence). The CDR3 nucleotides read TGTGCCAGTAGTCCCGCAGGGGGGAAGAATAATTCACCCCTCCACTTT. This gives the protein CASSPAGGKNNSPLHF.

J is TRBJ2-1 and V is TRBV6-5, with D perhaps matching TRBD2 (6 bases). The ends were cut back, 5 bases at V and 6 bases at J, with 11 bases in the middle. Germline V gene sequence: CDR1 MNHEY, CDR2 SVGAGI. The CDR3 length is 13 residues. The CDR3 DNA sequence: TGTGCCAGCAGTCAGGACTACCCCAATGAGCAGTTCTTC. Translation: CASSQDYPNEQFF.